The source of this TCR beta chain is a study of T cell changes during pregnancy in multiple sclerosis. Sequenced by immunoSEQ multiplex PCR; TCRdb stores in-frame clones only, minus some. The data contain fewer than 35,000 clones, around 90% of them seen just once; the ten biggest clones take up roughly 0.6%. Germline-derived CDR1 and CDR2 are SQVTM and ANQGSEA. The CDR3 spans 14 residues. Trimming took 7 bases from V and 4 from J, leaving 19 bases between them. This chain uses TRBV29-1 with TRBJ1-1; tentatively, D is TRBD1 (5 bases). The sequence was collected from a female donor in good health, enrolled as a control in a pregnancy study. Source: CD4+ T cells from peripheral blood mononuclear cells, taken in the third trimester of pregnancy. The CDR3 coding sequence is TGCAGCGCTCCTGTTTCAGGGCTGGCCACTGAAGCTTTCTTT. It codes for CSAPVSGLATEAFF. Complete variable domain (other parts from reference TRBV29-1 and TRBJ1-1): SAVISQKPSRDICQRGTSLTIQCQVDSQVTMMFWYRQQPGQSLTLIATANQGSEATYESGFVIDKFPISRPNLTFSTLTVSNMSPEDSSIYLCSAPVSGLATEAFFGQGTRLTVV.